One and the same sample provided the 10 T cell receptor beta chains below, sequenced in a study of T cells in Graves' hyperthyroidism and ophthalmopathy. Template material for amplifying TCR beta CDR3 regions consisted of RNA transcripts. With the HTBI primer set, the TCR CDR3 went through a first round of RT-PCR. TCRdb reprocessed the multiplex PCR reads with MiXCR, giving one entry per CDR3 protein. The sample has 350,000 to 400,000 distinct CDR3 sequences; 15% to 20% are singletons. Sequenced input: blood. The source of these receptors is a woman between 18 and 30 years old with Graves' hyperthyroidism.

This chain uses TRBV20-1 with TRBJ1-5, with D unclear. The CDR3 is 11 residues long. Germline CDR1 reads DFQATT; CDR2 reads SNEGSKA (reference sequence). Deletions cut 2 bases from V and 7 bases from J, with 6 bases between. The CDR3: CSARREQPQHF. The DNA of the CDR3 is TGCAGTGCTAGAAGGGAACAGCCCCAGCATTTT.

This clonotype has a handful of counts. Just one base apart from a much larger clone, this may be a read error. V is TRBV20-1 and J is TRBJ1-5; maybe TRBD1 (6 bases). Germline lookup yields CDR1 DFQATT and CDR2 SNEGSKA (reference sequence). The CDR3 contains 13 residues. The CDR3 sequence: CSASWTDNQPKHF. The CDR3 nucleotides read TGCAGTGCTAGTTGGACAGACAATCAGCCCAAGCATTTT.

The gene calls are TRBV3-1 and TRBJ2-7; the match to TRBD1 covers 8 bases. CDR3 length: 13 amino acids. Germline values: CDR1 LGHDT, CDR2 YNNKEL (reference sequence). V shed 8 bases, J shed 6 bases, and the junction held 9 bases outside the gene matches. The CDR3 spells CASDRGRSGEQYF. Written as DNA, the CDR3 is TGTGCCAGCGACAGGGGACGCTCGGGCGAGCAGTACTTC.

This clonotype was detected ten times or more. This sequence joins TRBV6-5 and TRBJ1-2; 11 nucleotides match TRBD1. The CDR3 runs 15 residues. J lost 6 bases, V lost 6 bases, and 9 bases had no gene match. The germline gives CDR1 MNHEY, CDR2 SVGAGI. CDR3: CASSGTGGWEDGYTF. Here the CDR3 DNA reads TGTGCCAGCAGCGGGACAGGGGGTTGGGAGGATGGCTACACCTTC.

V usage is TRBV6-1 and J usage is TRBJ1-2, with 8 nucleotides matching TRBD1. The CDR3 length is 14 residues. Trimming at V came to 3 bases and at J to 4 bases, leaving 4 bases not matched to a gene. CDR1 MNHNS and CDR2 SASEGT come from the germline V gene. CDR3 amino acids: CASSDPQGVYGYTF. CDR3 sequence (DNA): TGTGCCAGCAGTGACCCACAGGGGGTCTATGGCTACACCTTC.

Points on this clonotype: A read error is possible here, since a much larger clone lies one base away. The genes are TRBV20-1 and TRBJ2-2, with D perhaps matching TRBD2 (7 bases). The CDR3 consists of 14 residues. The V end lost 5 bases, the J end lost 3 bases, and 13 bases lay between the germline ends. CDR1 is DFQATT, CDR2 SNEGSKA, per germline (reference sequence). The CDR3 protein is CSARGGAYTGELFF. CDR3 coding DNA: TGCAGTGCTCGAGGGGGGGCCTACACCGGGGAGCTGTTTTTT.

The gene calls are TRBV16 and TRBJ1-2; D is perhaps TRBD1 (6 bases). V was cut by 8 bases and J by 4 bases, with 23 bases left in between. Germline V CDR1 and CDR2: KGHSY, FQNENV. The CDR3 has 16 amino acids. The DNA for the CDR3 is TGTGCCAGCGCGGGGGCCGTGATAGGGGGTATCTATGGCTACACCTTC. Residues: CASAGAVIGGIYGYTF.

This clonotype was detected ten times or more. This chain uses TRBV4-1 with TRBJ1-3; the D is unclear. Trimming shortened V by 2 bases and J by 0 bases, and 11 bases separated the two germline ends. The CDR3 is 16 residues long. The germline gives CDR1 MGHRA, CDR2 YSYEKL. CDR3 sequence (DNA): TGCGCCAGCAGCCAAAATCCGCGAAGCTCTGGAAACACCATATATTTT. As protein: CASSQNPRSSGNTIYF.

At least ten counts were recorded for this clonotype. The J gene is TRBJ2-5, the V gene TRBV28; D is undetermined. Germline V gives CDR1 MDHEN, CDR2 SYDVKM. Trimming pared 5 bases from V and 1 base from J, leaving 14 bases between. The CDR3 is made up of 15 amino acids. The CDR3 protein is CASSNVIGRQETQYF. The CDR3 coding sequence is TGTGCCAGCAGTAATGTTATCGGACGCCAAGAGACCCAGTACTTC. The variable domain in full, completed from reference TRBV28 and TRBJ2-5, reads DVKVTQSSRYLVKRTGEKVFLECVQDMDHENMFWYRQDPGLGLRLIYFSYDVKMKEKGDIPEGYSVSREKKERFSLILESASTNQTSMYLCASSNVIGRQETQYFGPGTRLLVL.

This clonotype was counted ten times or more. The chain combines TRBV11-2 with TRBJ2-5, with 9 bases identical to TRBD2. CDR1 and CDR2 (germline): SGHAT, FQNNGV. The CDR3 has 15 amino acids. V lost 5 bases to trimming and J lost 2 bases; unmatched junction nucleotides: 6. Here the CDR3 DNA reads TGTGCCAGCAGCGAAAATAGCGGGGGACAAGAGACCCAGTACTTC. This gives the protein CASSENSGGQETQYF. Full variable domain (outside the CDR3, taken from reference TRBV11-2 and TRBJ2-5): EAGVAQSPRYKIIEKRQSVAFWCNPISGHATLYWYQQILGQGPKLLIQFQNNGVVDDSQLPKDRFSAERLKGVDSTLKIQPAKLEDSAVYLCASSENSGGQETQYFGPGTRLLVL.